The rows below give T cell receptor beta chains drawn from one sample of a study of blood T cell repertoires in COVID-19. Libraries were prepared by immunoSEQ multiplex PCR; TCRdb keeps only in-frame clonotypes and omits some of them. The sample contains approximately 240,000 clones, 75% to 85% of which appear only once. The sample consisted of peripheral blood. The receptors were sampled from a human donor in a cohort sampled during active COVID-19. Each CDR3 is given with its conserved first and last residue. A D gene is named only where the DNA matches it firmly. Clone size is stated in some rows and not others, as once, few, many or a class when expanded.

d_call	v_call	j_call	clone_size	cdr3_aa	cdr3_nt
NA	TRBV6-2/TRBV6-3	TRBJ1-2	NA	CASSYSQGGKGYTF	TGTGCCAGCAGTTACTCACAAGGGGGAAAAGGCTACACCTTC
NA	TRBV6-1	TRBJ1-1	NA	CASSENMNTEAFF	TGTGCCAGCAGTGAGAACATGAACACTGAAGCTTTCTTT
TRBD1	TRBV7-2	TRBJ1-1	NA	CASSSHRGDTEAFF	TGTGCCAGCAGCTCCCACAGGGGTGACACTGAAGCTTTCTTT
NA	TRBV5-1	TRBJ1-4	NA	CASSLNRGEKLFF	TGCGCCAGCAGCTTGAATAGGGGCGAAAAACTGTTTTTT
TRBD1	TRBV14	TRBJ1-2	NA	CASSRPRDRGLFGGYTF	TGTGCCAGCAGCCGTCCCCGGGACAGGGGGCTCTTCGGAGGCTACACCTTC
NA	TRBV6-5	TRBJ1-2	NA	CASSYTLGGNYGYTF	TGTGCCAGCAGTTACACCCTGGGGGGTAACTATGGCTACACCTTC
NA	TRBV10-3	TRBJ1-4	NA	CAISESRTATNEKLFF	TGTGCCATCAGTGAGTCTAGGACAGCAACTAATGAAAAACTGTTTTTT
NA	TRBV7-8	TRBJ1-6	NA	CASSFGNNSPLHF	TGTGCCAGCAGCTTCGGGAATAATTCACCCCTCCACTTT
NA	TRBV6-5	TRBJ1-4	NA	CASTSGGDEKLFF	TGTGCCAGCACCTCTGGGGGGGATGAAAAACTGTTTTTT
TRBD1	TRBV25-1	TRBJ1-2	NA	CASSDRFGTGDRGYTF	TGTGCCAGCAGTGATCGTTTCGGGACAGGGGACAGGGGCTACACCTTC
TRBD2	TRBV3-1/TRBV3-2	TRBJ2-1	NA	CASSQFLAGERNEQFF	TGTGCCAGCAGCCAATTCCTAGCGGGAGAAAGAAATGAGCAGTTCTTC
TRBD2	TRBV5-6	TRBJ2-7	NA	CASSYVLADYEQYF	TGTGCCAGCAGCTACGTACTAGCGGACTACGAGCAGTACTTC
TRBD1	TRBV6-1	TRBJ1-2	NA	CASSEWGQGYGYTF	TGTGCCAGCAGTGAATGGGGACAGGGCTATGGCTACACCTTC
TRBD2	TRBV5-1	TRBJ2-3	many	CASSPRRTSGDTDTQYF	TGCGCCAGCAGCCCACGAAGAACTAGCGGAGACACAGATACGCAGTATTTT
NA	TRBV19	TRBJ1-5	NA	CASSIIWGGDFSNQPQHF	TGTGCCAGTAGTATTATCTGGGGGGGCGATTTCAGCAATCAGCCCCAGCATTTT